Listed here are 6 T cell receptor beta chains from one sample, sequenced in a study of OX40 agonist ivuxolimab in advanced cancers. Repertoires were generated with immunoSEQ multiplex PCR, while TCRdb's copy carries only in-frame clones and drops some. The sample yields about 64,000 clones, roughly nine tenths seen once. The material sequenced was CD4+ or CD8+ T cells sorted from blood, taken in a trial of the OX40 agonist ivuxolimab. Every receptor here comes from an adult with an advanced solid tumor such as melanoma, head and neck, liver or kidney cancer.

J is TRBJ1-4 and V is TRBV10-3, with no clear D. Looked up from germline, CDR1 is ENHRY and CDR2 is SYGVKD. Between the trimmed V and J ends, which lost 7 bases and 1 base, there was a span of 7 bases. CDR3 length: 13 amino acids. The CDR3 reads CAIKEGTNEKLFF. CDR3 DNA sequence: TGTGCCATCAAGGAGGGAACTAATGAAAAACTGTTTTTT.

The chain uses TRBV5-1 and TRBJ2-7, with 7 bases fitting TRBD1. Germline V gene data show CDR1 as SGHRS and CDR2 as YFSETQ. There are 12 residues in the CDR3. After removal of 6 bases from V and 6 bases from J, the junction contained 6 bases not matched to a gene. The CDR3 DNA is TGCGCCAGCACGAGACAGGGCGGCGAGCAGTACTTC. The encoded protein is CASTRQGGEQYF.

The chain carries TRBV9 and TRBJ1-3; no definite D call. V was pared by 6 bases and J by 2 bases, with 15 bases between. This CDR3 has 15 amino acids. CDR1 SGDLS and CDR2 YYNGEE come from the germline V gene. The CDR3 is CASTISVDTGNTIYF. As DNA, the CDR3 is TGTGCCAGCACCATCTCGGTCGATACTGGAAACACCATATATTTT. Variable domain in full (rest from reference TRBV9 and TRBJ1-3): DSGVTQTPKHLITATGQRVTLRCSPRSGDLSVYWYQQSLDQGLQFLIQYYNGEERAKGNILERFSAQQFPDLHSELNLSSLELGDSALYFCASTISVDTGNTIYFGEGSWLTVV.

The chain carries TRBV4-1 and TRBJ2-3; 13 nucleotides align to TRBD2. The germline CDR1 and CDR2 sequences are MGHRA and YSYEKL. The CDR3 runs to 17 residues. V dropped 4 bases and J dropped 5; count of bases not matched to a gene: 9. The CDR3 DNA is TGCGCCAGCAGCCCTCGTCGACTAGCGGGAGGCAGAGATACGCAGTATTTT. Residues: CASSPRRLAGGRDTQYF.

The V and J genes are TRBV6-1 and TRBJ2-1; the D gene could be TRBD1 or TRBD2 (5 bases each). The germline gives CDR1 MNHNS, CDR2 SASEGT. Trimming stripped 5 bases from V and 9 bases from J, with 11 bases between. The CDR3 totals 12 residues. CDR3 bases: TGTGCCAGCAGTTCCACTAGGGGTGAGCAGTTCTTC. This sequence encodes CASSSTRGEQFF.

The V gene is TRBV6-5, the J gene TRBJ2-3; maybe TRBD1 (5 bases). The CDR3 runs 13 residues. The germline V gene encodes CDR1 MNHEY and CDR2 SVGAGI. V was pared by 5 bases and J by 4 bases, with 10 bases between. The CDR3, as DNA: TGTGCCAGCAGTCGAGGACACCCAGATACGCAGTATTTT. Translated: CASSRGHPDTQYF.